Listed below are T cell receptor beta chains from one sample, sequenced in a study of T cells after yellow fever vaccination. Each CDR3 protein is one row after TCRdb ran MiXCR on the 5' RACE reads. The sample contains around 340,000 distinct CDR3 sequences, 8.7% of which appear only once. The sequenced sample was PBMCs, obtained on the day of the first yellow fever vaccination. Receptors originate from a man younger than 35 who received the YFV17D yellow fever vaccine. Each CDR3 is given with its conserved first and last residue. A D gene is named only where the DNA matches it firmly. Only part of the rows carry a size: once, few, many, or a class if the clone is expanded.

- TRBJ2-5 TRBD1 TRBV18 CASSPRQGPDETQYF TGTGCCAGCTCACCTCGACAGGGCCCCGACGAGACCCAGTACTTC
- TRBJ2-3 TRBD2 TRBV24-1 CATSVAGGPTDTQYF TGTGCCACCAGTGTTGCGGGGGGGCCCACAGATACGCAGTATTTT
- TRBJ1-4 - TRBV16 CASSPYLGESEKLFF TGTGCCAGCAGCCCTTACCTCGGGGAAAGCGAAAAACTGTTTTTT
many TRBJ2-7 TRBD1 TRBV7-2 CASSLLPGQGVNEQYF TGTGCCAGCAGCCTCCTACCGGGACAGGGGGTTAACGAGCAGTACTTC
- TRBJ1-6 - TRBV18 CASSPGGSDSPPHF TGTGCCAGCTCACCTGGGGGGTCGGATTCACCCCCCCACTTT
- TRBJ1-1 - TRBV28 CASSSYRVAGAFF TGTGCCAGCAGTTCATACAGGGTGGCGGGAGCTTTCTTT
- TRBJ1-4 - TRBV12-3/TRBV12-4 CASSFGMGALGEKLFF TGTGCCAGCAGTTTCGGGATGGGGGCCTTGGGTGAAAAACTGTTTTTT
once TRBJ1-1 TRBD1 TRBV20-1 CSAVAGQGYTEAFF TGCAGTGCTGTCGCGGGACAGGGTTACACTGAAGCTTTCTTT
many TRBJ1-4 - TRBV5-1 CASSLGDRLGVEKLFF TGCGCCAGCAGCTTAGGCGACAGGCTTGGGGTGGAAAAACTGTTTTTT
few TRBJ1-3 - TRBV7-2 CASSLSTSSGNTIYF TGTGCCAGCAGCTTATCCACTAGCTCTGGAAACACCATATATTTT
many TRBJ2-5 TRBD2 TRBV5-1 CASSFLAGGQETQYF TGCGCCAGCAGCTTCCTAGCGGGGGGCCAAGAGACCCAGTACTTC
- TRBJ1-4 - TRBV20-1 CSARAINRVGELFF TGCAGTGCTAGGGCGATTAACAGGGTTGGGGAACTGTTTTTT
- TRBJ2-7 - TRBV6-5 CASSYDTDSYEQYF TGTGCCAGCAGTTACGACACCGACTCCTACGAGCAGTACTTC
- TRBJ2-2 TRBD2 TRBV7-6 CASSLGPSGGTGELFF TGTGCCAGCAGCTTAGGGCCTAGCGGGGGCACCGGGGAGCTGTTTTTT
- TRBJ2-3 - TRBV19 CASSIGRGAHTDTQYF TGTGCCAGTAGTATAGGTCGGGGGGCACACACAGATACGCAGTATTTT
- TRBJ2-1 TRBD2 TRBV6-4 CASSPRGGPNEQFF TGTGCCAGCAGTCCCCGGGGGGGCCCAAATGAGCAGTTCTTC
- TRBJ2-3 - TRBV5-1 CASSLVGVVADTQYF TGCGCCAGCAGCTTGGTAGGGGTGGTCGCAGATACGCAGTATTTT
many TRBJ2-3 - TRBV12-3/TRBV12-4 CASSHRTGTDTQYF TGTGCCAGCAGCCACCGGACAGGCACAGATACGCAGTATTTT
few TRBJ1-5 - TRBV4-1 CASSQELQGNQPQHF TGCGCCAGCAGCCAAGAATTACAGGGAAATCAGCCCCAGCATTTT
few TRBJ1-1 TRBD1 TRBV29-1 CSVGATGRTEAFF TGCAGCGTTGGAGCGACAGGGCGGACTGAAGCTTTCTTT
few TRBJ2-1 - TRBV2 CASSVGQSYNEQFF TGTGCCAGCAGTGTGGGGCAGTCCTACAATGAGCAGTTCTTC
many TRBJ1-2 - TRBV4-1 CASSQLQGTRSGYTF TGCGCCAGCAGCCAACTTCAAGGGACGCGCTCTGGCTACACCTTC
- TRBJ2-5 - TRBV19 CASSIDSGRETQYF TGTGCCAGTAGTATAGATTCAGGTCGGGAGACCCAGTACTTC
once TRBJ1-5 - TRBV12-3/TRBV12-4 CASSLGAGRGQPQHF TGTGCCAGCAGTTTAGGGGCAGGGAGGGGTCAGCCCCAGCATTTT
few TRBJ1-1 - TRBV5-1 CASSLASRARNTEAFF TGCGCCAGCAGCTTGGCAAGCAGGGCAAGGAACACTGAAGCTTTCTTT
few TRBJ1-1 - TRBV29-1 CSVILTGPGSFF TGCAGCGTCATACTTACAGGGCCTGGATCTTTCTTT
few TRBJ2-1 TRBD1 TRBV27 CASSFGTGTNEQFF TGTGCCAGCAGTTTCGGGACAGGCACCAATGAGCAGTTCTTC
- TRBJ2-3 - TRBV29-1 CSVATEGTDTQYF TGCAGCGTTGCTACGGAGGGAACAGATACGCAGTATTTT
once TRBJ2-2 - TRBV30 CAWLPTGARTGELFF TGTGCCTGGTTGCCGACAGGCGCGCGCACCGGGGAGCTGTTTTTT
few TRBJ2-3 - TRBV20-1 CSARDTVGRGATDTQYF TGCAGTGCTAGAGATACAGTGGGGAGAGGGGCCACAGATACGCAGTATTTT
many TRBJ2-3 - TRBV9 CASSVSGDTDTQYF TGTGCCAGCAGCGTTAGCGGTGACACAGATACGCAGTATTTT
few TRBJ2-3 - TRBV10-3 CAISEEGGRDTQYF TGTGCCATCAGTGAGGAGGGGGGTCGAGATACGCAGTATTTT
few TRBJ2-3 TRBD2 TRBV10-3 CAISDYSGGKTDTQYF TGTGCCATCAGTGATTATAGCGGGGGGAAGACAGATACGCAGTATTTT
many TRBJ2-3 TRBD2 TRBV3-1 CASSQAGGPADTQYF TGTGCCAGCAGCCAAGCGGGGGGGCCTGCAGATACGCAGTATTTT
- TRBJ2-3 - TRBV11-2 CASSPGWGGSADTQYF TGTGCCAGCAGCCCAGGATGGGGGGGCTCTGCAGATACGCAGTATTTT
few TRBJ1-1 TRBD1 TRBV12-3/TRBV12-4 CASSWGRGYTEAFF TGTGCCAGCAGTTGGGGCAGGGGGTACACTGAAGCTTTCTTT
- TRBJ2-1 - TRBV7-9 CASSLALASGSYNEQFF TGTGCCAGCAGCTTAGCGCTGGCCTCCGGCTCCTACAATGAGCAGTTCTTC
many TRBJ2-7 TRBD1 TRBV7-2 CASSLTGGHEQYF TGTGCCAGCAGCTTAACAGGGGGCCACGAGCAGTACTTC
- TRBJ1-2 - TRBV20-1 CSAPWPTPYGYTF TGCAGTGCCCCTTGGCCGACCCCCTACGGCTACACCTTC
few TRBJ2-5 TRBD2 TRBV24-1 CATRAGGQETQYF TGTGCCACCAGAGCGGGGGGGCAAGAGACCCAGTACTTC
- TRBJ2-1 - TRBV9 CASSVEPKRSSYNEQFF TGTGCCAGCAGCGTAGAGCCGAAACGTAGCTCCTACAATGAGCAGTTCTTC
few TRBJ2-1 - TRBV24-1 CATSSSARSDEQFF TGTGCCACCAGTTCTTCTGCGCGTAGCGATGAGCAGTTCTTC
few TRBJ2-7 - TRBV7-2 CASSLGEYIFSYEQYF TGTGCCAGCAGCTTAGGGGAGTACATCTTTTCCTACGAGCAGTACTTC
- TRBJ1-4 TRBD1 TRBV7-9 CASSLRGGAPTNEKLFF TGTGCCAGCAGCTTAAGAGGGGGCGCCCCAACTAATGAAAAACTGTTTTTT
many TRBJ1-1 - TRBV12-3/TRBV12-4 CASSSGGVNTEAFF TGTGCCAGCAGTTCGGGGGGGGTGAACACTGAAGCTTTCTTT
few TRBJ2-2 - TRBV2 CASSEDGSNTGELFF TGTGCCAGCAGTGAGGACGGTTCGAACACCGGGGAGCTGTTTTTT
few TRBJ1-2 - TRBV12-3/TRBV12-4 CASSHRGVLADCTF TGTGCCAGCAGTCACCGAGGAGTCCTCGCGGACTGCACCTTC
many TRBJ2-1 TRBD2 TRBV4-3 CASSQYRGGARSDEQFF TGCGCCAGCAGCCAATACCGCGGGGGGGCCCGGTCCGATGAGCAGTTCTTC
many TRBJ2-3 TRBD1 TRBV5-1 CASSIGTGSDTQYF TGCGCCAGCAGCATTGGGACAGGTTCAGATACGCAGTATTTT
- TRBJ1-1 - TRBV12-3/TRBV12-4 CASSSVASASEAFF TGTGCCAGCAGTTCAGTCGCCAGTGCGTCTGAAGCTTTCTTT
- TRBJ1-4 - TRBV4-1 CASSHFPGRGEKLFF TGCGCCAGCAGCCACTTTCCGGGACGGGGTGAAAAACTGTTTTTT
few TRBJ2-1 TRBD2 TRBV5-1 CASSYTGTSADEQFF TGCGCCAGCAGCTACACCGGGACTAGCGCCGATGAGCAGTTCTTC
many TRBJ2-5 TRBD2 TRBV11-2 CASSFGTGGQETQYF TGTGCCAGCAGCTTTGGTACGGGGGGGCAGGAGACCCAGTACTTC
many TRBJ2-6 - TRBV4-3 CASSQDAGTGANVLTF TGCGCCAGCAGCCAAGATGCCGGTACCGGGGCCAACGTCCTGACTTTC
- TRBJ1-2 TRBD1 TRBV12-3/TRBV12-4 CASGSSTGTGGYGYTF TGTGCCAGCGGGTCTTCGACCGGGACAGGGGGGTATGGCTACACCTTC